The 3 T cell receptor beta chains in this list originate from one sample, sequenced in a study of blood T cell repertoires in COVID-19. Using immunoSEQ multiplex PCR, the repertoire was profiled, and TCRdb retains in-frame clones only, with some absent. The sample records 150,000 to 200,000 clones, almost 85% being singletons. Sequenced material: peripheral blood. All receptors come from a human donor with acute or convalescent COVID-19. The donor label of this sample is uncertain.

This chain uses TRBV5-1 with TRBJ2-1; the match to TRBD1 covers 9 bases. Losses at the gene ends were 4 bases for V and 6 bases for J; bases not matched to a gene: 11. CDR3 length: 16 amino acids. Germline loops: CDR1 SGHRS, CDR2 YFSETQ. CDR3 protein: CASSRTGDRVRNEQFF. In DNA, the CDR3 is TGCGCCAGCAGCCGGACAGGGGATCGAGTACGCAATGAGCAGTTCTTC.

V usage is TRBV28 and J usage is TRBJ2-3, with D uncertain. The germline CDR1 and CDR2 sequences are MDHEN and SYDVKM. Trimming took 6 bases from V and 2 from J, leaving 21 bases between them. The CDR3 loop spans 17 amino acids. CDR3 coding DNA: TGTGCCAGCAGCCGTAGTTGGCCCCACGACTTCACAGATACGCAGTATTTT. Residues: CASSRSWPHDFTDTQYF.

V gene TRBV30 combines with J gene TRBJ2-7, with TRBD2 identical over 8 bases. V shed 7 bases, J shed 4 bases, and the junction held 9 bases outside the gene matches. This CDR3 has 13 amino acids. Germline loops: CDR1 GTSNPN, CDR2 SVGIG (reference sequence). The CDR3 bases are TGTGCCTCGTCGACCAGCGGGAGTTACGAGCAGTACTTC. Protein sequence: CASSTSGSYEQYF.